This T cell receptor beta chain was obtained from a study of T cells in Graves' hyperthyroidism and ophthalmopathy. Per the germline V gene, CDR1 is SNHLY and CDR2 is FYNNEI. With 4 bases clipped from V and 2 bases from J, the junction kept 0 bases outside the gene matches. The CDR3 has 14 amino acids. This clonotype was recorded many times. What it binds is unknown. TCR beta CDR3 regions were amplified from RNA transcripts. Primed by the HTBI set, a first-round RT-PCR was run on the TCR CDR3. TCRdb re-analysed the multiplex PCR reads in MiXCR, keeping a single row per CDR3 protein. The repertoire holds 310,000 or so distinct CDR3 sequences, with about 17% as singletons. For ophthalmopathy patients, the Clinical Activity Score was at least 3 and the NOSPECS grade at least 4; duration was under 3 months. Together with thyroid ultrasound, orbital computed tomography, serum thyroxine and TRAb, clinical symptoms were used for diagnoses.

Study-level points and caveats: Most thyroid clonotypes that were expanded above 0.001 also turned up in blood.

The V call is TRBV2, the J call TRBJ1-5; 9 bases line up with TRBD1. This sequence originates from a woman between 55 and 75 years old with Graves' ophthalmopathy. The specimen sequenced was blood. CDR3 amino acids: CASSGDRGNQPQHF. As DNA, the CDR3 is TGTGCCAGCAGTGGGGACAGGGGCAATCAGCCCCAGCATTTT. The full variable domain, with the rest looked up from reference TRBV2 and TRBJ1-5, is EPEVTQTPSHQVTQMGQEVILRCVPISNHLYFYWYRQILGQKVEFLVSFYNNEISEKSEIFDDQFSVERPDGSNFTLKIRSTKLEDSAMYFCASSGDRGNQPQHFGDGTRLSIL.